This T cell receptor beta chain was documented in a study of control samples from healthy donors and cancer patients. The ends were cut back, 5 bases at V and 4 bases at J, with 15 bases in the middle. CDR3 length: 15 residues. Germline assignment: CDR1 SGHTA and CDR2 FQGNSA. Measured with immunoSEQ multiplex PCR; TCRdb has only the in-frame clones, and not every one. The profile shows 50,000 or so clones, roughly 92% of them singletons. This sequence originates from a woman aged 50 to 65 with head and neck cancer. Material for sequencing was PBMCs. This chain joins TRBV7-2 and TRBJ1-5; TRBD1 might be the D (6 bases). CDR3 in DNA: TGTGCCAGCAGCCCGTGGGGGGGGACAAATCAGCCCCAGCATTTT. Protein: CASSPWGGTNQPQHF.